One and the same sample provided the 20 T cell receptor beta chains below, sequenced in a study of blood T cell repertoires in COVID-19. The table came from immunoSEQ multiplex PCR; TCRdb's copy has only in-frame clones and leaves some out. The sample has approximately 220,000 clones; about 85% are singletons. The specimen was peripheral blood. The receptors were sampled from a woman older than 75 with acute or convalescent COVID-19.

The rearrangement joins TRBV3-1 (or the pseudogene TRBV3-2) to TRBJ1-1; a possible D gene is TRBD1 (5 bases). The CDR3 runs 14 residues. Trimming left V 4 bases short and J 1 base short, with 10 bases between. CDR1 and CDR2 from the germline V gene are LGHDT and YNNKEL (reference sequence). CDR3 sequence: CASSPAGGNTEAFF. In nucleotides, the CDR3 is TGTGCCAGCAGCCCGGCCGGGGGGAACACTGAAGCTTTCTTT.

The rearrangement uses TRBV11-2 and TRBJ2-5; 12 positions agree with TRBD2. The junction had 8 bases not matched to a gene; V was cut back by 5 bases and J by 4 bases. The CDR3 runs to 16 residues. Germline V gene data show CDR1 as SGHAT and CDR2 as FQNNGV. DNA for the CDR3: TGTGCCAGCAGCCCTCGGACTAGCGGGATGCTAGAGACCCAGTACTTC. Encoded protein: CASSPRTSGMLETQYF.

The chain links TRBV6-6 to TRBJ1-1, with D hard to call. Trimming removed 5 bases at V and 0 bases at J, with 13 bases between. CDR1 and CDR2 (germline): MNHNY, SVGAGI (reference sequence). The length of the CDR3 is 15 residues. The CDR3 region is CASSPRREVNTEAFF. CDR3 sequence (DNA): TGTGCCAGCAGTCCAAGGAGGGAGGTGAACACTGAAGCTTTCTTT.

CDR3 in DNA: TGTGCCAGCAGCCCTCGGACATCTAGCACAGATACGCAGTATTTT. Translated: CASSPRTSSTDTQYF. The chain is built from TRBV11-3 and TRBJ2-3, with D maybe TRBD1 (5 bases). The length of the CDR3 is 15 residues. Germline V CDR1 and CDR2: SGHNT, YENEEA. Trimming cost V 5 bases and J 0 bases, with 12 bases left between them.

This clone was detected once. This chain uses TRBV6-2 or TRBV6-3 with TRBJ2-5, with D possibly TRBD1 on 6 matching bases. CDR3 size: 13 residues. V was pared by 3 bases and J by 5 bases, with 10 bases between. Germline assignment: CDR1 MNHEY and CDR2 SVGEGT. The CDR3 loop is CASSYLRGETQYF. DNA for the CDR3: TGTGCCAGCAGTTATTTAAGGGGGGAGACCCAGTACTTC.

This clone turned up a few times. The CDR3 DNA is TGTGCCAGCAGTTACTACAGGGGGGATCAGCCCCAGCATTTT. It specifies CASSYYRGDQPQHF. The chain carries TRBV6-5 and TRBJ1-5, with 8 bases identical to TRBD1. Germline V CDR1 and CDR2: MNHEY, SVGAGI. J was trimmed by 5 bases and V by 1 base; bases with no gene match: 1. The CDR3 spans 14 residues.

V is TRBV3-1 (or the pseudogene TRBV3-2) and J is TRBJ1-2; 7 bases match TRBD1. CDR1 and CDR2 (germline): LGHDT, YNNKEL (reference sequence). The CDR3 length is 15 residues. V lost 0 bases and J lost 5; bases outside the gene matches: 6. DNA of the CDR3: TGTGCCAGCAGCCAAGATCTGGCAGGGGGATATGGCTACACCTTC. This translates into CASSQDLAGGYGYTF.

The chain is built from TRBV19 and TRBJ1-1; D remains unclear. V was trimmed by 5 bases and J by 0 bases, leaving 4 bases between them. Germline V gene sequence: CDR1 LNHDA, CDR2 SQIVND (reference sequence). The CDR3 runs 12 residues. The CDR3 loop is CASSVLNTEAFF. In DNA, the CDR3 is TGTGCCAGTAGTGTCTTGAACACTGAAGCTTTCTTT.

This chain uses TRBV9 with TRBJ1-1, with a tentative D call TRBD1 (6 bases). The CDR3 runs 13 residues. Germline CDR1 SGDLS, CDR2 YYNGEE. The V end lost 3 bases, the J end lost 5 bases, and 11 bases lay between the germline ends. The CDR3 region has the DNA TGTGCCAGCAGCGCAACAGGGCGGACTGAAGCTTTCTTT. Its translation: CASSATGRTEAFF.

This chain connects TRBV7-6 to TRBJ2-3; D is undetermined. The V end was cut by 4 bases, the J end by 2 bases, with 13 bases between. Germline CDR1 SGHVS, CDR2 FNYEAQ. This CDR3 has 15 residues. The CDR3 protein is CASSSPLTHTDTQYF. The CDR3 nucleotides read TGTGCCAGCAGCTCCCCCCTAACCCACACAGATACGCAGTATTTT.

The chain carries TRBV2 and TRBJ2-5, with a tentative D call TRBD2 (5 bases). Deletions cut 3 bases from V and 2 bases from J, with 13 bases between. The CDR3 spans 15 residues. The V gene's germline CDR1 is SNHLY and CDR2 FYNNEI. Written as DNA, the CDR3 is TGTGCCAGCAGTGAGGCCGGGAACCCACAAGAGACCCAGTACTTC. It encodes CASSEAGNPQETQYF.

The genes are TRBV6-5 and TRBJ1-2; no clear D gene. Germline CDR1 is MNHEY and CDR2 is SVGAGI. V was trimmed by 6 bases and J by 6 bases, leaving 11 bases between them. This CDR3 comprises 12 residues. CDR3 coding DNA: TGTGCCAGCAGAGCTATGGGCAATGGCTACACCTTC. This encodes CASRAMGNGYTF.

This chain links TRBV29-1 with TRBJ2-4, with a tentative D call TRBD1 (6 bases). The CDR3 sequence is 12 residues long. Germline CDR1 reads SQVTM; CDR2 reads ANQGSEA. V was trimmed by 7 bases and J by 6 bases, leaving 13 bases between them. CDR3 protein: CSATEGGNIQYF. CDR3 sequence (DNA): TGCAGCGCCACCGAAGGGGGAAACATTCAGTACTTC.

This clone was found once. The chain is built from TRBV4-1 and TRBJ2-2; a possible D gene is TRBD2 (6 bases). The length of the CDR3 is 19 residues. With 0 bases removed from V and 0 bases from J, the gap between germline ends came to 17 bases. The germline V gene has CDR1 MGHRA and CDR2 YSYEKL. As DNA, the CDR3 is TGCGCCAGCAGCCAAGAGAGGGTAGCGGTGTACTCGAACACCGGGGAGCTGTTTTTT. Protein: CASSQERVAVYSNTGELFF.

This chain links TRBV19 with TRBJ2-2; the D is unclear. V lost 5 bases and J 1 base, leaving 5 bases between the germline ends. Germline V CDR1 and CDR2: LNHDA, SQIVND (reference sequence). The CDR3 length is 13 residues. As DNA, the CDR3 is TGTGCCAGTAGTGCAGTGAACACCGGGGAGCTGTTTTTT. Amino acid sequence: CASSAVNTGELFF.

V and J are TRBV28 and TRBJ1-5; unclear D gene. V dropped 7 bases and J dropped 7 bases, with 14 bases sitting between them. CDR1 and CDR2 from the germline V gene are MDHEN and SYDVKM. The CDR3 is 13 residues long. CDR3 amino acids: CASNKVGGQPQHF. Written as DNA, the CDR3 is TGTGCCAGCAACAAAGTAGGCGGCCAGCCCCAGCATTTT.

The chain links TRBV24-1 to TRBJ2-5; tentatively, D is TRBD1 (7 bases). Germline values: CDR1 KGHDR, CDR2 SFDVKD. The CDR3 is made up of 15 amino acids. The V and J ends lost 1 base and 6 bases respectively, with 14 bases between them. The CDR3 region has the DNA TGTGCCACCAGTGATTTCGGAGGGGGCGTAAAGACCCAGTACTTC. Translated: CATSDFGGGVKTQYF.

The CDR3 DNA sequence: TGTGCCAGCTCTCGTCAGGGGACGAACACTGAAGCTTTCTTT. It is translated as CASSRQGTNTEAFF. The gene calls are TRBV18 and TRBJ1-1, with TRBD1 as a possible D gene (6 bases). The V gene's germline CDR1 is KGHSH and CDR2 LQKENI. The germline V and J ends were trimmed by 6 bases and 1 base, with 12 bases remaining between them. This CDR3 is built from 14 residues.

In this sample, this clone turned up once. The V gene is TRBV4-1, the J gene TRBJ2-3, with D maybe TRBD2 (5 bases). V lost 3 bases and J lost 0, with 10 bases in between. CDR3 length: 15 residues. Germline V lookup: CDR1 MGHRA, CDR2 YSYEKL. CDR3 DNA: TGCGCCAGCAGCCAGGAGGACCTTAGCACAGATACGCAGTATTTT. This encodes CASSQEDLSTDTQYF.

This clone was recorded only once. This chain uses TRBV10-2 with TRBJ1-2, with TRBD1 identical over 11 bases. The CDR3 extends over 13 amino acids. In germline, CDR1 is WSHSY, CDR2 SAAADI. V lost 6 bases, J lost 6 bases, and 3 bases stayed unmatched. CDR3 sequence: CASRDRGRDGYTF. CDR3 coding DNA: TGCGCCAGCAGGGACAGGGGGCGAGATGGCTACACCTTC.